The 29 T cell receptor beta chains listed next were all sequenced from one sample in a study of shared clonotypes between healthy human individuals. Some clones are missing from TCRdb's copy, which holds only in-frame ones; the method was immunoSEQ multiplex PCR. The sample holds about 2.5 million clones, roughly 92% seen once. Sequenced: naive CD4+ T cells from PBMCs. Subset in this sample: CD45RA+ positively selected. These TCRs come from a man between 18 and 29 years old in good health. Some clones in this sample may be carry-over from other donors' samples.

This rearrangement joins TRBV27 to TRBJ2-5; no firm D call. This CDR3 is 14 amino acids long. Between the trimmed V and J ends, which lost 1 base and 4 bases, there was a span of 10 bases. Germline CDR1 reads MNHEY; CDR2 reads SMNVEV (reference sequence). The CDR3 is CASSLLGRVETQYF. In nucleotides, the CDR3 is TGTGCCAGCAGTTTATTGGGCCGCGTAGAGACCCAGTACTTC.

The CDR3 DNA reads as TGTGCCAGCAGCCCTATCGTTAGGAGGGCTAATGAAAAACTGTTTTTT. The encoded protein is CASSPIVRRANEKLFF. The V gene is TRBV27, the J gene TRBJ1-4, with D hard to call. The V end was cut by 6 bases, the J end by 3 bases, with 17 bases between. Germline V gene lookup returns CDR1 MNHEY and CDR2 SMNVEV (reference sequence). This CDR3 has 16 residues.

The chain uses TRBV5-1 and TRBJ2-1; 7 nucleotides line up with TRBD2. V trimming: 4 bases; J trimming: 7 bases; junction bases outside the gene matches: 11. Germline assignment: CDR1 SGHRS and CDR2 YFSETQ. CDR3 size: 15 residues. As DNA, the CDR3 is TGCGCCAGCAGCGTCACCGGGACTACAGGAAATGAGCAGTTCTTC. Its protein product is CASSVTGTTGNEQFF.

This clone came up a few times. The chain joins TRBV6-5 to TRBJ2-6; D is undetermined. V gave up 4 bases and J gave up 2 bases, with 0 bases separating them. Germline-derived CDR1 and CDR2 are MNHEY and SVGAGI. CDR3 length: 12 residues. CDR3 in DNA: TGTGCCAGCAGTTCTGGGGCCAACGTCCTGACTTTC. Protein sequence: CASSSGANVLTF.

The chain couples TRBV7-9 to TRBJ1-3; TRBD1 matches 8 bases. This CDR3 is 15 amino acids long. V lost 2 bases, J lost 3 bases, and 3 bases stayed unmatched. From germline, CDR1 is SEHNR and CDR2 FQNEAQ (reference sequence). The CDR3 coding sequence is TGTGCCAGCAGCTTACAGGGGGCAGTTGGAAACACCATATATTTT. This codes for CASSLQGAVGNTIYF.

V usage is TRBV10-1 and J usage is TRBJ2-2; 10 bases are a match to TRBD1. CDR1 and CDR2 from the germline V gene are WNHNN and SYGVQD (reference sequence). The CDR3 sequence is 17 residues long. V was pared by 8 bases and J by 6 bases, with 15 bases of the junction left unmatched. The CDR3: CASSPAGGQGKPGELFF. The CDR3 DNA follows: TGCGCCAGCTCGCCGGCGGGGGGACAGGGGAAACCCGGGGAGCTGTTTTTT.

The genes are TRBV28 and TRBJ2-7; 9 nucleotides match TRBD2. Germline CDR1 and CDR2: MDHEN and SYDVKM. V lost 3 bases, J lost 3 bases, and 3 bases stayed unmatched. The CDR3 is made up of 14 amino acids. The CDR3 loop is CASSFAGGVYEQYF. The CDR3, as DNA: TGTGCCAGCAGTTTTGCGGGAGGGGTCTACGAGCAGTACTTC.

Worth noting for this clone: The junction shows a germline mismatch at one end, possibly a read error. The J gene is TRBJ2-7, the V gene TRBV7-9, with D unresolved. Germline V gene sequence: CDR1 SEHNR, CDR2 FQNEAQ (reference sequence). The CDR3 is made up of 17 amino acids. The CDR3 DNA sequence: TGCGCCAGCAGCCAAGATTTATCCAAAAGGACGGCCTACGAGCAGTACTTC. Amino acid sequence: CASSQDLSKRTAYEQYF.

The chain links TRBV28 to TRBJ1-3; 8 bases fit TRBD1. Trimming took 7 bases from V and 0 from J; bases not matched to a gene: 8. CDR3 size: 16 residues. Per germline, CDR1 MDHEN and CDR2 SYDVKM. The CDR3 sequence: CASNPRTGNSGNTIYF. As DNA, the CDR3 is TGTGCCAGCAACCCCCGGACAGGGAACTCTGGAAACACCATATATTTT.

As for this clone: Other DNA sequences in this sample translate to the same CDR3. This chain uses TRBV2 with TRBJ2-2; D is ambiguous. The CDR3 consists of 13 residues. Germline CDR1 SNHLY, CDR2 FYNNEI. With 6 bases removed from V and 3 bases from J, the gap between germline ends came to 8 bases. CDR3 coding DNA: TGTGCCAGCAGCCCCGTCTACACCGGGGAGCTGTTTTTT. It yields the protein CASSPVYTGELFF.

This chain uses TRBV27 with TRBJ2-2; TRBD1 agrees at 10 bases. The V gene's germline CDR1 is MNHEY and CDR2 SMNVEV (reference sequence). This CDR3 has 18 amino acids. The V segment lost 4 bases and the J segment 6 bases; nucleotides outside the gene matches: 14. The CDR3 nucleotides are TGTGCCAGCAGTTCTCGGGGGACAGGGGCCCTTGTCCCCGGGGAGCTGTTTTTT. This sequence encodes CASSSRGTGALVPGELFF.

The chain recombines TRBV7-3 with TRBJ2-2; 8 positions match TRBD2. Per the germline V gene, CDR1 is SGHTA and CDR2 is FQGTGA. The CDR3 has 16 amino acids. Trimming took 1 base from V and 0 from J; bases not matched to a gene: 1. In nucleotides, the CDR3 is TGTGCCAGCAGCTTAATAGCGGGAACGAACACCGGGGAGCTGTTTTTT. Translated: CASSLIAGTNTGELFF.

The gene calls are TRBV7-9 and TRBJ2-2; 9 nucleotides align to TRBD1. J gave up 1 base and V 5 bases, and 8 bases lay outside the gene matches. CDR3 size: 17 residues. Germline CDR1 and CDR2: SEHNR and FQNEAQ (reference sequence). As DNA, the CDR3 is TGTGCCAGCAGCCAAAGAACAGGGGGCAAGAACACCGGGGAGCTGTTTTTT. Protein sequence: CASSQRTGGKNTGELFF.

The rearrangement uses TRBV5-1 and TRBJ2-1; TRBD1 matches at 9 bases. Germline CDR1 SGHRS, CDR2 YFSETQ. Germline trimming cut 4 bases from V and 3 bases from J; bases unmatched to any gene: 2. The CDR3 covers 14 residues. In nucleotides, the CDR3 is TGCGCCAGCAGCAGGGGACAGGGCTACAATGAGCAGTTCTTC. Encoded protein: CASSRGQGYNEQFF.

This clone was seen a handful of times. The rearrangement uses TRBV2 and TRBJ2-7, with 14 bases lining up with TRBD2. J gave up 3 bases and V 6 bases, and 1 base lay outside the gene matches. This CDR3 region has 14 residues. The germline gives CDR1 SNHLY, CDR2 FYNNEI. This chain's CDR3 is CASRGTSGGYEQYF. The DNA of the CDR3 is TGTGCCAGCAGGGGGACTAGCGGGGGCTACGAGCAGTACTTC.

Concerning this clone itself: This specimen includes other DNA sequences encoding the same CDR3. This sequence joins TRBV28 and TRBJ2-7; D unclear. In germline, CDR1 is MDHEN, CDR2 SYDVKM. This CDR3 region has 12 residues. The V end was cut by 3 bases, the J end by 4 bases, with 7 bases between. The CDR3 is CASSLFPYEQYF. The CDR3 DNA sequence: TGTGCCAGCAGTTTGTTCCCGTACGAGCAGTACTTC.

The table lists this clone with a few counts. The chain links TRBV4-2 to TRBJ1-5; D is unresolved. The CDR3 sequence is 17 residues long. V shed 0 bases and J shed 2 bases, with 14 bases lying between them. The germline gives CDR1 LGHNA, CDR2 YNFKEQ. CDR3 bases: TGTGCCAGCAGCCAAGATTCCCGGGGTTTGGGCAATCAGCCCCAGCATTTT. Translating it yields CASSQDSRGLGNQPQHF.

As concerns this clone: Other DNA sequences in the sample encode the same CDR3. The chain combines TRBV9 with TRBJ2-5, with D possibly TRBD2 on 6 matching bases. CDR1 is SGDLS, CDR2 YYNGEE, per germline. The CDR3 consists of 13 residues. V lost 2 bases, J lost 5 bases, and 10 bases lay in between. The CDR3 is CASSVGGTETQYF. CDR3 in DNA: TGTGCCAGCAGCGTGGGGGGTACGGAGACCCAGTACTTC.

The chain uses TRBV27 and TRBJ1-5, with a possible D match to TRBD1 (6 bases). Deletions cut 5 bases from V and 0 bases from J, with 17 bases between. Germline V gene lookup returns CDR1 MNHEY and CDR2 SMNVEV (reference sequence). CDR3 length: 17 amino acids. The CDR3 reads CASSPRQDAYSNQPQHF. The CDR3 bases are TGTGCCAGCAGTCCAAGACAGGACGCGTATAGCAATCAGCCCCAGCATTTT.

This clone occurred once. Additional DNA sequences in this sample encode the identical CDR3. This chain links TRBV7-2 with TRBJ2-2, with 7 nucleotides matching TRBD2. V shed 6 bases and J 1 base; nucleotides not matched to a gene: 5. This CDR3 is 15 amino acids long. The V gene's germline CDR1 is SGHTA and CDR2 FQGNSA. CDR3 coding DNA: TGTGCCAGCAGACCCAGCGGGATGAACACCGGGGAGCTGTTTTTT. This codes for CASRPSGMNTGELFF.

The gene calls are TRBV11-2 and TRBJ1-5, with a weak D call TRBD1 (6 bases). The CDR3 has 13 residues. Trimming left V 3 bases short and J 7 bases short, with 10 bases between. Germline values: CDR1 SGHAT, CDR2 FQNNGV. CDR3 nucleotide sequence: TGTGCCAGCAGCTTTGAGGGGGACCAGCCCCAGCATTTT. Translated, it gives CASSFEGDQPQHF. Filled out from reference TRBV11-2 and TRBJ1-5, the complete variable domain reads EAGVAQSPRYKIIEKRQSVAFWCNPISGHATLYWYQQILGQGPKLLIQFQNNGVVDDSQLPKDRFSAERLKGVDSTLKIQPAKLEDSAVYLCASSFEGDQPQHFGDGTRLSIL.

This chain connects TRBV30 to TRBJ2-5; D assignment may be TRBD1 or TRBD2 (5 bases each). Germline values: CDR1 GTSNPN, CDR2 SVGIG (reference sequence). CDR3 length: 15 amino acids. The V and J ends lost 3 bases and 5 bases respectively, with 19 bases between them. The CDR3 loop is CAWSRDAPGHETQYF. The CDR3 nucleotides are TGTGCCTGGAGCCGGGACGCCCCTGGGCATGAGACCCAGTACTTC.

The V gene is TRBV14, the J gene TRBJ2-5; 9 nucleotides agree with TRBD2. The CDR3 covers 15 residues. J was trimmed by 2 bases and V by 5 bases; bases with no gene match: 6. From germline, CDR1 is SGHDN and CDR2 FVKESK. Here the CDR3 reads CASSNGLALQETQYF. In nucleotides, the CDR3 is TGTGCCAGCAGCAACGGACTAGCGCTTCAAGAGACCCAGTACTTC.

CDR3 DNA: TGCGCCAGCAGCCAACAGACAGGGGGGGACCAGCCCCAGCATTTT. Its protein is CASSQQTGGDQPQHF. The V gene is TRBV4-3, the J gene TRBJ1-5, with 9 bases lining up with TRBD1. This CDR3 contains 15 residues. From germline, CDR1 is LGHNA and CDR2 YSLEER. V shed 2 bases and J 7 bases; nucleotides not matched to a gene: 6.

The J gene is TRBJ2-5, the V gene TRBV5-1; TRBD1 might be the D (6 bases). The CDR3 runs to 16 residues. Germline V lookup: CDR1 SGHRS, CDR2 YFSETQ. V lost 0 bases and J 0 bases, leaving 12 bases between the germline ends. For the CDR3, the DNA is TGCGCCAGCAGCTTGGCCCCGACAGGCCACCAAGAGACCCAGTACTTC. Amino acids: CASSLAPTGHQETQYF.

This clone has only one observation. This rearrangement joins TRBV5-1 to TRBJ2-5, with 7 positions matching TRBD2. This CDR3 has 18 residues. Germline V CDR1 and CDR2: SGHRS, YFSETQ. The V and J ends lost 1 base and 4 bases, in that order; junction bases with no gene match: 16. CDR3 bases: TGCGCCAGCAGCTTGAATAGAGCGGGGCCCATGGGGGGAGAGACCCAGTACTTC. Translated, it gives CASSLNRAGPMGGETQYF.

The table lists this clone with a count of one. V gene TRBV7-8 combines with J gene TRBJ1-2; TRBD1 might be the D (6 bases). Germline loops: CDR1 SGHVS, CDR2 FQNEAQ. V was cut by 5 bases and J by 4 bases, with 17 bases left in between. CDR3 length equals 15 residues. CDR3 in amino acids: CASSISRTASYGYTF. CDR3 nucleotides: TGTGCCAGCAGCATATCAAGGACAGCTTCCTATGGCTACACCTTC.

The V call is TRBV29-1, the J call TRBJ2-7, with 9 positions matching TRBD2. The germline CDR1 and CDR2 sequences are SQVTM and ANQGSEA. CDR3 size: 14 residues. J gave up 3 bases and V 5 bases, and 8 bases lay outside the gene matches. CDR3 nucleotides: TGCAGCGTTTTAAAGGCGGGAGGGTACTACGAGCAGTACTTC. This gives the protein CSVLKAGGYYEQYF.

The chain carries TRBV10-3 and TRBJ1-3; D perhaps matches TRBD1 (5 bases). In germline, CDR1 is ENHRY, CDR2 SYGVKD. The V end lost 6 bases, the J end lost 0 bases, and 12 bases lay between the germline ends. The length of the CDR3 is 15 residues. The CDR3 is CAIRGQGFSGNTIYF. As DNA, the CDR3 is TGTGCCATCAGGGGGCAGGGTTTCTCTGGAAACACCATATATTTT.